Presented here are 24 T cell receptor beta chains from one specimen sequenced in a study of blood T cell repertoires in COVID-19 (dated by TCRdb to 2020 to 2021). Library generation was performed with the immunoSEQ multiplex PCR assay. Drawn from immuneACCESS, this table holds only the in-frame rearrangements with V and J called that TCRdb kept. Clones are partly lost; checked studies trace under half to an unresolved V gene and leave the rest unexplained. The sample table shows 250,000 or so clones, and about 87% are seen once. Around 3.1% of the sample comes from the top ten. The sequencing input was PBMCs or T cells enriched from blood (not recorded which). The receptors were gathered from a woman in her forties who had been exposed to COVID-19.

V gene TRBV6-5 combines with J gene TRBJ2-5; D might be TRBD1 (6 bases). The CDR3 length is 13 residues. Germline lookup yields CDR1 MNHEY and CDR2 SVGAGI. V lost 7 bases to trimming and J lost 2 bases, with 11 bases between them. The chain's CDR3 is CASTGADQETQYF. The CDR3 DNA follows: TGTGCCAGCACAGGGGCGGATCAAGAGACCCAGTACTTC.

A word on this clone: Within the sample, other DNA sequences also encode this same CDR3. CDR3 DNA: TGTGCCAGCAGCTTAGAAGTTAGCACCGGGGAGCTGTTTTTT. It yields the protein CASSLEVSTGELFF. The rearrangement uses TRBV11-2 and TRBJ2-2; no definite D call. The ends were cut back, 0 bases at V and 4 bases at J, with 6 bases in the middle. The length of the CDR3 is 14 residues. Germline CDR1 and CDR2: SGHAT and FQNNGV.

V gene TRBV18 combines with J gene TRBJ1-1, with D tentatively TRBD1 (6 bases). With 2 bases removed from V and 4 bases from J, the gap between germline ends came to 23 bases. Germline assignment: CDR1 KGHSH and CDR2 LQKENI. The CDR3 totals 18 residues. This chain's CDR3 is CASSPVRDTLAMGTEAFF. The CDR3 region has the DNA TGTGCCAGCTCACCAGTCCGGGACACCCTTGCGATGGGCACTGAAGCTTTCTTT.

Only one count was recorded for this clone. Relative to the germline gene, one junction end is altered; a read error may explain this. V gene TRBV28 combines with J gene TRBJ2-5; weak D call: TRBD1 (6 bases). Looked up from germline, CDR1 is MDHEN and CDR2 is SYDVKM. CDR3 length equals 15 residues. The CDR3 protein is CAGSSPTGYQETQYF. The CDR3 coding sequence is TGTGCCGGCAGTTCACCGACAGGCTACCAAGAGACCCAGTACTTC.

V gene TRBV6-5 combines with J gene TRBJ1-3; perhaps TRBD1 as D (5 bases). There are 15 residues in the CDR3. Trimming removed 5 bases from V and 2 bases from J, with 13 bases in between. In germline, CDR1 is MNHEY, CDR2 SVGAGI. This CDR3 is CASSTMGGTGNTIYF. The CDR3 DNA follows: TGTGCCAGCAGTACCATGGGGGGAACTGGAAACACCATATATTTT.

V and J are TRBV4-3 and TRBJ1-1; 7 positions match TRBD1. The germline CDR1 and CDR2 sequences are LGHNA and YSLEER. V shed 0 bases, J shed 3 bases, and the junction held 4 bases outside the gene matches. This CDR3 has 15 residues. CDR3 bases: TGCGCCAGCAGCCAAGATCGACAGGGCTACACTGAAGCTTTCTTT. It yields the protein CASSQDRQGYTEAFF.

Only one count was recorded for this clone. The chain links TRBV19 to TRBJ2-1, with TRBD2 matching 13 bases. The germline V gene encodes CDR1 LNHDA and CDR2 SQIVND (reference sequence). Germline trimming cut 3 bases from V and 0 bases from J; bases unmatched to any gene: 8. This CDR3 region has 19 residues. The CDR3 is CASSIPPGLAGSSYNEQFF. The CDR3, as DNA: TGTGCCAGTAGTATCCCTCCGGGACTAGCGGGGAGCTCCTACAATGAGCAGTTCTTC.

The gene calls are TRBV6-5 and TRBJ1-6, with no clear D. V lost 4 bases and J 1 base, leaving 8 bases between the germline ends. Looked up from germline, CDR1 is MNHEY and CDR2 is SVGAGI. The CDR3 totals 15 residues. Here the CDR3 reads CASSSGDSYNSPLHF. The DNA of the CDR3 is TGTGCCAGCAGTTCAGGCGATTCCTATAATTCACCCCTCCACTTT.

J is TRBJ2-7 and V is TRBV28, with TRBD1 matching 11 bases. V shed 6 bases and J 7 bases; nucleotides not matched to a gene: 8. This CDR3 comprises 14 residues. CDR1 is MDHEN and CDR2 is SYDVKM in the germline V gene. In DNA form, the CDR3 reads TGTGCCAGCAGCCAAGGACAGGGGGCGGGTGAGCAGTACTTC. Its translation is CASSQGQGAGEQYF.

The chain is built from TRBV4-1 and TRBJ1-5; D uncertain. This CDR3 has 17 residues. The V gene's germline CDR1 is MGHRA and CDR2 YSYEKL. V was cut by 1 base and J by 0 bases, with 13 bases left in between. CDR3: CASSQGARSGSNQPQHF. In nucleotides, the CDR3 is TGCGCCAGCAGCCAAGGAGCGAGGAGCGGTAGCAATCAGCCCCAGCATTTT.

The rearrangement joins TRBV10-3 to TRBJ2-1, with D tentatively TRBD1 (5 bases). This CDR3 is built from 13 residues. Germline V CDR1 and CDR2: ENHRY, SYGVKD. Trimming took off 0 bases at V and 10 bases at J, with 10 bases between the two ends. Here the CDR3 reads CAISESGQPEQFF. DNA for the CDR3: TGTGCCATCAGTGAGTCGGGGCAACCCGAGCAGTTCTTC.

Regarding this clone: Sequence at one end of the junction differs from germline and may be a read error. The chain links TRBV5-1 to TRBJ1-2; tentative D call: TRBD1 (5 bases). CDR3 length: 13 amino acids. Germline CDR1 reads SGHRS; CDR2 reads YFSETQ. Here the CDR3 reads CASSPDAGYGYTF. The CDR3 DNA is TGTGCCAGCAGCCCGGATGCAGGGTATGGCTACACCTTC.

This clone appeared a single time. The same CDR3 arises from other DNA sequences in this sample as well. This sequence joins TRBV7-2 and TRBJ1-5, with D possibly TRBD1 on 5 matching bases. This CDR3 has 15 residues. CDR1 and CDR2 (germline): SGHTA, FQGNSA. The V and J ends lost 1 base and 2 bases respectively, with 9 bases between them. In DNA, the CDR3 is TGTGCCAGCAGCTTAGGGGGCGCGGGCAATCAGCCCCAGCATTTT. Its protein product is CASSLGGAGNQPQHF.

The chain links TRBV2 to TRBJ1-1; D gene ambiguous. This CDR3 region has 14 residues. The germline CDR1 and CDR2 sequences are SNHLY and FYNNEI. V lost 5 bases, J lost 3 bases, and 13 bases lay in between. DNA for the CDR3: TGTGCCAGCAGTCGGTGGGCAGACGACACTGAAGCTTTCTTT. Its translation is CASSRWADDTEAFF. The whole variable domain, remainder taken from reference TRBV2 and TRBJ1-1, is EPEVTQTPSHQVTQMGQEVILRCVPISNHLYFYWYRQILGQKVEFLVSFYNNEISEKSEIFDDQFSVERPDGSNFTLKIRSTKLEDSAMYFCASSRWADDTEAFFGQGTRLTVV.

The chain carries TRBV7-2 and TRBJ1-6, with TRBD1 as a possible D gene (5 bases). The germline gives CDR1 SGHTA, CDR2 FQGNSA. The CDR3 contains 15 residues. V was clipped by 1 base and J by 5 bases, with 9 bases between them. CDR3: CASSLGGRDNSPLHF. In DNA form, the CDR3 reads TGTGCCAGCAGCTTAGGGGGGAGGGATAATTCACCCCTCCACTTT. The full variable domain, with the rest looked up from reference TRBV7-2 and TRBJ1-6, is GAGVSQSPSNKVTEKGKDVELRCDPISGHTALYWYRQSLGQGLEFLIYFQGNSAPDKSGLPSDRFSAERTGGSVSTLTIQRTQQEDSAVYLCASSLGGRDNSPLHFGNGTRLTVT.

V gene TRBV7-6 combines with J gene TRBJ1-3; D is ambiguous. Germline assignment: CDR1 SGHVS and CDR2 FNYEAQ. Trimming removed 1 base at V and 2 bases at J, with 12 bases between. The CDR3 loop spans 16 amino acids. CDR3 loop: CASSLDRLLPGNTIYF. The DNA of the CDR3 is TGTGCCAGCAGCTTAGATCGCCTGCTACCTGGAAACACCATATATTTT.

This chain joins TRBV28 and TRBJ1-4, with D possibly matching TRBD1 (5 bases). The germline V and J ends were trimmed by 6 bases and 2 bases, with 13 bases remaining between them. The CDR3 is made up of 15 amino acids. From germline, CDR1 is MDHEN and CDR2 SYDVKM. Here the CDR3 DNA reads TGTGCCAGCAGCACAACAGGAATTACTAATGAAAAACTGTTTTTT. It yields the protein CASSTTGITNEKLFF.

This rearrangement joins TRBV6-4 to TRBJ1-1; D is undetermined. Per germline, CDR1 MRHNA and CDR2 SNTAGT. The V gene lost 3 bases and the J gene lost 3 bases, with 20 bases spanning the gap. The CDR3 spans 17 residues. CDR3: CASSDVIRRELHTEAFF. CDR3 bases: TGTGCCAGCAGTGATGTTATTAGGAGGGAACTTCACACTGAAGCTTTCTTT.

V is TRBV5-4 and J is TRBJ2-1; weak D call: TRBD1 (6 bases). Between the trimmed V and J ends, which lost 0 bases and 8 bases, there was a span of 15 bases. The length of the CDR3 is 15 residues. CDR1 is SGHNT, CDR2 YYREEE, per germline (reference sequence). The CDR3 reads CASSLGGHRDHEQFF. In DNA form, the CDR3 reads TGTGCCAGCAGCTTGGGAGGTCACAGGGACCATGAGCAGTTCTTC. Using reference TRBV5-4 and TRBJ2-1 for the parts outside the CDR3, the full variable domain is ETGVTQSPTHLIKTRGQQVTLRCSSQSGHNTVSWYQQALGQGPQFIFQYYREEENGRGNFPPRFSGLQFPNYSSELNVNALELDDSALYLCASSLGGHRDHEQFFGPGTRLTVL.

The chain couples TRBV4-3 to TRBJ2-7, with 7 bases fitting TRBD2. The CDR3 consists of 16 residues. Germline CDR1 LGHNA, CDR2 YSLEER. Losses at the gene ends were 0 bases for V and 4 bases for J; bases not matched to a gene: 9. The DNA of the CDR3 is TGCGCCAGCAGCCAAGATCGGGCCACGCGGGGGTACGAGCAGTACTTC. Translation gives CASSQDRATRGYEQYF.

The V call is TRBV11-3, the J call TRBJ2-6; D ambiguous. Germline V gene sequence: CDR1 SGHNT, CDR2 YENEEA. The CDR3 covers 14 residues. Trimming stripped 3 bases from V and 1 base from J, with 4 bases between. The CDR3 loop is CASSLESGANVLTF. The CDR3 bases are TGTGCCAGCAGCTTGGAGTCTGGGGCCAACGTCCTGACTTTC.

This clone showed up just a few times. CDR3: CASSQVVQGFDTEAFF. CDR3 DNA: TGCGCCAGCAGCCAAGTAGTTCAGGGGTTCGACACTGAAGCTTTCTTT. The chain is built from TRBV4-3 and TRBJ1-1; tentative D call: TRBD1 (6 bases). CDR3 length: 16 residues. The germline gives CDR1 LGHNA, CDR2 YSLEER. V was trimmed by 1 base and J by 3 bases, leaving 15 bases between them.

The gene calls are TRBV15 and TRBJ1-5; 7 nucleotides align to TRBD1. J gave up 3 bases and V 4 bases, and 6 bases lay outside the gene matches. This CDR3 is 15 amino acids long. Looked up from germline, CDR1 is LNHNV and CDR2 is YYDKDF (reference sequence). Written as DNA, the CDR3 is TGTGCCACCAGCAAGGGGGCAGATTACAATCAGCCCCAGCATTTT. Translation gives CATSKGADYNQPQHF.

The chain uses TRBV5-4 and TRBJ1-1; D is possibly TRBD1 (6 bases). Germline assignment: CDR1 SGHNT and CDR2 YYREEE (reference sequence). The CDR3 sequence is 14 residues long. V was trimmed by 5 bases and J by 0 bases, leaving 11 bases between them. CDR3 nucleotide sequence: TGTGCCAGCAGTCCGGACAGCATGAACACTGAAGCTTTCTTT. Translated: CASSPDSMNTEAFF.